Below are 7 T cell receptor beta chains sequenced from a single sample in a study of T cells in Graves' hyperthyroidism and ophthalmopathy. Researchers amplified the TCR beta CDR3 regions from RNA transcripts. RT-PCR in the first round (using the HTBI primer set) targeted the TCR CDR3. Via MiXCR, TCRdb re-called the multiplex PCR reads, giving one row per CDR3 protein. The sample lists hundreds of thousands of distinct CDR3 sequences; approximately 15% were seen once. Source material: blood. The source is a woman younger than 30 with Graves' hyperthyroidism.

This clonotype was seen more than once but under ten times. The J gene is TRBJ2-7, the V gene TRBV19; perhaps TRBD2 as D (6 bases). This CDR3 is built from 14 residues. V lost 3 bases and J 5 bases, leaving 14 bases between the germline ends. CDR1 is LNHDA and CDR2 is SQIVND in the germline V gene (reference sequence). In nucleotides, the CDR3 is TGTGCCAGTAGTATCGGGGCTAGCGTCCACGAGCAGTACTTC. The encoded protein is CASSIGASVHEQYF.

This clonotype was detected a few times. The chain joins TRBV7-9 to TRBJ1-1, with D unresolved. Germline V gene data show CDR1 as SEHNR and CDR2 as FQNEAQ (reference sequence). This CDR3 comprises 15 residues. V lost 5 bases, J lost 5 bases, and 18 bases lay in between. The DNA of the CDR3 is TGTGCCAGCAGCGACGACGCGCCTCGGTGGACTGAAGCTTTCTTT. Protein: CASSDDAPRWTEAFF.

This clonotype was seen many times. V is TRBV18 and J is TRBJ1-6; D unresolved. Per germline, CDR1 KGHSH and CDR2 LQKENI. V shed 3 bases and J shed 7 bases, with 7 bases lying between them. The CDR3 is 13 residues long. The CDR3, as DNA: TGTGCCAGCTCACCTAGCAGAAATTCACCCCTCCACTTT. Its protein product is CASSPSRNSPLHF.

In the case of this clonotype: Since a much larger clone is just one base distant, this may be a read error. The conserved final phenylalanine or tryptophan is absent from the CDR3, which likely points to a read error. This chain connects TRBV6-1 to TRBJ2-3; tentatively, D is TRBD2 (5 bases). Germline CDR1 MNHNS, CDR2 SASEGT. Trimming left V 8 bases short and J 6 bases short, with 15 bases between. The length of the CDR3 is 13 residues. This chain's CDR3 is CASGDLRVDTQYL. CDR3 nucleotide sequence: TGTGCCAGCGGGGATCTGAGGGTGGATACGCAGTATCTT.

This clonotype was seen at least ten times. This chain connects TRBV11-2 to TRBJ2-1; no firm D call. The CDR3 has 16 amino acids. The V end was cut by 0 bases, the J end by 2 bases, with 11 bases between. The germline CDR1 and CDR2 sequences are SGHAT and FQNNGV. CDR3 amino acids: CASSLDINGAYNEQFF. The CDR3 DNA reads TGTGCCAGCAGCTTAGATATAAACGGAGCCTACAATGAGCAGTTCTTC.

This clonotype was found many times. J is TRBJ2-5 and V is TRBV7-9; 12 nucleotides line up with TRBD1. The germline V gene encodes CDR1 SEHNR and CDR2 FQNEAQ (reference sequence). The CDR3 is 16 residues long. The V and J ends lost 2 bases and 6 bases, in that order; junction bases with no gene match: 7. The CDR3 spells CASSLQGQGAEKTQYF. Here the CDR3 DNA reads TGTGCCAGCAGCTTACAGGGACAGGGGGCCGAAAAGACCCAGTACTTC.

This clonotype was observed many times. The chain carries TRBV27 and TRBJ1-4; a possible D gene is TRBD1 (6 bases). V lost 3 bases and J 4 bases, leaving 9 bases between the germline ends. This CDR3 contains 14 residues. In germline, CDR1 is MNHEY, CDR2 SMNVEV (reference sequence). CDR3 nucleotides: TGTGCCAGCAGTTTTCGGGACAATAATGAAAAACTGTTTTTT. Translating it yields CASSFRDNNEKLFF.